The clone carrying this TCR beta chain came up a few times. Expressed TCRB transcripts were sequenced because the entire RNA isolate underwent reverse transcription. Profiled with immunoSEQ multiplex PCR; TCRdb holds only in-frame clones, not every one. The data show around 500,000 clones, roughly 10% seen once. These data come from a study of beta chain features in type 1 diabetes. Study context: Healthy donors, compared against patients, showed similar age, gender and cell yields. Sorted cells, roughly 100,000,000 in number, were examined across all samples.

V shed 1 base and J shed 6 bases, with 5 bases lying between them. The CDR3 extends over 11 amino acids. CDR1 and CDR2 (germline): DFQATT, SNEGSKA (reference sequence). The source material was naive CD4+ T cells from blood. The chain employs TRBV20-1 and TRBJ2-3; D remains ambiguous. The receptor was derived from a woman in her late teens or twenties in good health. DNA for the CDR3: TGCAGTGCTAGAGCGGACGATACGCAGTATTTT. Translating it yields CSARADDTQYF.